One sample yielded the 9 T cell receptor beta chains listed below, sequenced in a study of spatial heterogeneity in lung cancer. Each CDR3 protein gets one entry after TCRdb re-called the 5' RACE reads with MiXCR. The sample carries tens of thousands of distinct CDR3 sequences, 5.2% recorded once. Time point in this sample: sample taken at primary tumor resection. Whole RNA obtained from tumor, nontumor lung or frozen PBMC underwent sequencing without sorting. This material consisted of PBMCs, taken at surgery. The receptors derive from a female donor with early-stage non-small cell lung cancer.

The table lists this clonotype with a few counts. Written as DNA, the CDR3 is TGTGCCAGCAGCTTATGGACGGGAGAGGAAGATACGCAGTATTTT. Protein sequence: CASSLWTGEEDTQYF. The genes are TRBV7-2 and TRBJ2-3; a possible D gene is TRBD2 (6 bases). The CDR3 is 15 amino acids. The V gene's germline CDR1 is SGHTA and CDR2 FQGNSA. The ends were cut back, 2 bases at V and 5 bases at J, with 14 bases in the middle. The full variable domain, with the rest looked up from reference TRBV7-2 and TRBJ2-3, is GAGVSQSPSNKVTEKGKDVELRCDPISGHTALYWYRQSLGQGLEFLIYFQGNSAPDKSGLPSDRFSAERTGGSVSTLTIQRTQQEDSAVYLCASSLWTGEEDTQYFGPGTRLTVL.

There are many counts of this clonotype. The V gene is TRBV6-5, the J gene TRBJ1-6; D is undetermined. CDR3 length: 16 residues. The germline CDR1 and CDR2 sequences are MNHEY and SVGAGI. Trimming took off 4 bases at V and 0 bases at J, with 10 bases between the two ends. DNA for the CDR3: TGTGCCAGCAGTTTGGCGATGAGCTCCTATAATTCACCCCTCCACTTT. Its translation: CASSLAMSSYNSPLHF.

The CDR3 is CASSPGQGRGEQFF. The CDR3 region has the DNA TGCGCCAGCAGCCCCGGACAGGGTAGAGGTGAGCAGTTCTTC. The rearrangement joins TRBV5-1 to TRBJ2-1; 8 nucleotides agree with TRBD1. Germline V gene lookup returns CDR1 SGHRS and CDR2 YFSETQ. V was pared by 4 bases and J by 9 bases, with 9 bases of the junction left unmatched. The CDR3 is 14 residues long.

Only a few counts were recorded for this clonotype. J is TRBJ2-1 and V is TRBV30; D may be TRBD2 (6 bases). The length of the CDR3 is 12 residues. CDR1 is GTSNPN, CDR2 SVGIG, per germline (reference sequence). V dropped 1 base and J dropped 13 bases, with 14 bases sitting between them. In DNA, the CDR3 is TGTGCCTGGAGTGACACGGGACTTTACCAGTTCTTC. It codes for CAWSDTGLYQFF.

This clonotype showed up many times. The rearrangement joins TRBV5-1 to TRBJ2-2; the D gene is possibly TRBD2 (6 bases). V shed 4 bases and J shed 0 bases, with 13 bases lying between them. The V gene's germline CDR1 is SGHRS and CDR2 YFSETQ. The CDR3 covers 16 residues. The CDR3 nucleotides are TGCGCCAGCAGCCATAGTAGCGGACCGAACACCGGGGAGCTGTTTTTT. Translation gives CASSHSSGPNTGELFF.

In its sample, this clonotype was seen many times. The V gene is TRBV20-1, the J gene TRBJ1-2, with 9 nucleotides matching TRBD1. Germline V gene sequence: CDR1 DFQATT, CDR2 SNEGSKA (reference sequence). Germline trimming cut 6 bases from V and 4 bases from J; bases unmatched to any gene: 9. The CDR3 covers 14 residues. CDR3 bases: TGCAGTGCCCTCACAGGGGGCGCGAGCTATGGCTACACCTTC. Its translation: CSALTGGASYGYTF.

This clonotype was found a few times. The chain joins TRBV7-9 to TRBJ2-3, with 9 bases fitting TRBD2. This CDR3 spans 16 amino acids. After removal of 2 bases from V and 2 bases from J, the junction contained 5 bases not matched to a gene. In germline, CDR1 is SEHNR, CDR2 FQNEAQ (reference sequence). Written as DNA, the CDR3 is TGTGCCAGCAGCTTATGGCTAGCGGGAAACACAGATACGCAGTATTTT. It yields the protein CASSLWLAGNTDTQYF.

This clonotype was counted many times. The chain links TRBV14 to TRBJ2-5; D gene ambiguous. Germline V lookup: CDR1 SGHDN, CDR2 FVKESK. CDR3 size: 14 residues. Trimming cost V 1 base and J 7 bases, with 13 bases left between them. In DNA, the CDR3 is TGTGCCAGCAGCCAAGTTGTCCTAGACGGGACCCAGTACTTC. Translation: CASSQVVLDGTQYF.

V and J are TRBV5-6 and TRBJ2-2, with D perhaps matching TRBD2 (5 bases). The V and J ends lost 1 base and 1 base respectively, with 11 bases between them. CDR3 size: 16 residues. Germline assignment: CDR1 SGHDT and CDR2 YYEEEE. The CDR3 reads CASSLNPAVNTGELFF. CDR3 nucleotide sequence: TGTGCCAGCAGCTTGAACCCAGCGGTGAACACCGGGGAGCTGTTTTTT.